Presented here are 9 T cell receptor beta chains from one specimen sequenced in a study of CD8 T cells in ankylosing spondylitis. TCRdb used MiXCR to reprocess the 5' RACE reads, holding one entry per CDR3 protein. Of 200,000 to 250,000 distinct CDR3 sequences detected, about 10% appear once; the ten largest clones hold 21%. The source material was blood, either unsorted or a sorted T cell fraction (not recorded which). Every receptor here comes from a male donor with ankylosing spondylitis or in good health (not recorded which).

Only a few counts were recorded for this clonotype. This chain joins TRBV10-3 and TRBJ2-1; D perhaps matches TRBD2 (5 bases). The V gene's germline CDR1 is ENHRY and CDR2 SYGVKD. V was pared by 0 bases and J by 5 bases, with 11 bases between. The CDR3 runs to 15 residues. The CDR3 coding sequence is TGTGCCATCAGTGAGTCGTCTCCCGGGGACAATGAGCAGTTCTTC. Encoded protein: CAISESSPGDNEQFF.

Ten or more counts support this clonotype. The chain recombines TRBV5-5 with TRBJ2-7, with D uncertain. The CDR3 spans 14 residues. V lost 1 base to trimming and J lost 6 bases, with 14 bases between them. From germline, CDR1 is SGHKS and CDR2 YYEKEE (reference sequence). The CDR3 sequence is CASSLSAGSGEQYF. The CDR3 bases are TGTGCCAGCAGCTTGTCGGCTGGGTCCGGCGAGCAGTACTTC.

This clonotype was observed a handful of times. This chain links TRBV11-2 with TRBJ2-1; D is unresolved. From germline, CDR1 is SGHAT and CDR2 FQNNGV. Trimming shortened V by 0 bases and J by 15 bases, and 9 bases separated the two germline ends. The CDR3 contains 11 residues. The CDR3 DNA follows: TGTGCCAGCAGCTTAGAAACTGCCTGGTTCTTC. Translation gives CASSLETAWFF.

In its sample, this clonotype was seen a few times. V and J are TRBV3-1 and TRBJ2-5; tentative D call: TRBD2 (5 bases). The CDR3 runs to 17 residues. Germline V lookup: CDR1 LGHDT, CDR2 YNNKEL (reference sequence). V was cut by 1 base and J by 2 bases, with 17 bases left in between. This CDR3 reads CASSQGVLTGRQETQYF. The CDR3 coding sequence is TGTGCCAGCAGCCAAGGAGTTCTGACGGGGAGACAAGAGACCCAGTACTTC.

There are many counts of this clonotype. This chain uses TRBV6-5 with TRBJ2-1; a weak D match, TRBD2 (5 bases). Germline CDR1 is MNHEY and CDR2 is SVGAGI. This CDR3 is built from 14 residues. The germline V and J ends were trimmed by 0 bases and 9 bases, with 12 bases remaining between them. This CDR3 is CASSYSTTGFEQFF. As DNA, the CDR3 is TGTGCCAGCAGTTACTCGACGACGGGATTTGAGCAGTTCTTC.

At least ten counts were recorded for this clonotype. This chain links TRBV7-3 with TRBJ2-2; the D is unclear. V gave up 5 bases and J gave up 6 bases, with 10 bases separating them. The CDR3 loop spans 13 amino acids. CDR1 is SGHTA and CDR2 is FQGTGA in the germline V gene. The CDR3 DNA sequence: TGTGCCAGCAGCCCCCTGGGCGCCGGGGAGCTGTTTTTT. It yields the protein CASSPLGAGELFF.

This clonotype came up many times. V usage is TRBV12-3 or TRBV12-4 and J usage is TRBJ2-7; the match to TRBD1 covers 9 bases. The CDR3 length is 15 residues. J was trimmed by 6 bases and V by 5 bases; bases with no gene match: 11. The CDR3 coding sequence is TGTGCCAGCAGTCAAAACCGGGACAGGGTTGGCGAGCAGTACTTC. Residues: CASSQNRDRVGEQYF.

This clonotype was observed at least ten times. Here the CDR3 reads CASSQGDRQETQYF. CDR3 nucleotide sequence: TGCGCCAGCAGCCAGGGAGACAGACAAGAGACCCAGTACTTC. The rearrangement links TRBV4-1 to TRBJ2-5; D tentatively fits TRBD1 or TRBD2 (5 bases each). There are 14 residues in the CDR3. V lost 3 bases and J 2 bases, leaving 10 bases between the germline ends. Germline CDR1 is MGHRA and CDR2 is YSYEKL.

This clonotype was counted many times. The chain combines TRBV11-2 with TRBJ2-7; 15 positions match TRBD2. The CDR3 loop spans 19 amino acids. With V trimmed by 4 bases and J by 3 bases, 13 bases remained unmatched. Germline V gene lookup returns CDR1 SGHAT and CDR2 FQNNGV. CDR3 sequence (DNA): TGTGCCAGCAGCTCCCCTCCGGGACTAGCGGGGGGTTTTCGCTACGAGCAGTACTTC. It specifies CASSSPPGLAGGFRYEQYF.